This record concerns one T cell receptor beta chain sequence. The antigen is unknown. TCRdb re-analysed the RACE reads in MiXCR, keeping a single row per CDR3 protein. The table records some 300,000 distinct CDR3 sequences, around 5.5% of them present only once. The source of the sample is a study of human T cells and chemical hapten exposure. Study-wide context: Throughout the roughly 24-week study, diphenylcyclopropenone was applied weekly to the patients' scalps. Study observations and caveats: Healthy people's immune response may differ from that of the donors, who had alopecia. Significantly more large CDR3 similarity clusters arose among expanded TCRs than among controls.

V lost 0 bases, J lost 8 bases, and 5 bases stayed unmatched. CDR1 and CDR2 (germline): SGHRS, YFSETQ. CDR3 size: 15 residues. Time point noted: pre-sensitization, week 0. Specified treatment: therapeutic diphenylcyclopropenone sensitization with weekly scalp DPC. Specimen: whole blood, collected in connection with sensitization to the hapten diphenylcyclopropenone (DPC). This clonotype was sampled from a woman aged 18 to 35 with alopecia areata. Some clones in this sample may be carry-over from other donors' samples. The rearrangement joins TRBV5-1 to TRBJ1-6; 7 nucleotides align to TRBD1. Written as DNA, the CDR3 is TGCGCCAGCAGCTTGGAGGGAGGGGGCCATTCACCCCTCCACTTT. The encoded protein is CASSLEGGGHSPLHF.